The 21 T cell receptor beta chains in this list originate from one sample, sequenced in a study of identical twins. TCRdb re-analysed the 5' RACE reads in MiXCR, keeping a single row per CDR3 protein. The sample consists of fewer than 650,000 distinct CDR3 sequences, nearly 10% of them appearing once. This sample also appeared in a second study, on yellow fever vaccine responses in identical twins.

Sequencing was done on a sample of PBMCs. The receptors originated from a woman between 18 and 29 years old in good health.

This clonotype was observed a few times. The rearrangement uses TRBV30 and TRBJ2-7; 9 nucleotides match TRBD1. This CDR3 contains 13 residues. V lost 2 bases and J lost 7; bases outside the gene matches: 6. CDR1 GTSNPN and CDR2 SVGIG come from the germline V gene (reference sequence). Here the CDR3 reads CAWSKQGAGEQYF. The CDR3 DNA reads TGTGCCTGGAGTAAACAGGGGGCTGGGGAGCAGTACTTC.

V is TRBV12-3 or TRBV12-4 and J is TRBJ2-1; tentatively, D is TRBD1 (5 bases). V was pared by 3 bases and J by 9 bases, with 18 bases between. The CDR3 runs to 15 residues. CDR3 in amino acids: CASSFSFRPQGEQFF. CDR3 coding DNA: TGTGCCAGCAGTTTTTCGTTCCGGCCCCAGGGTGAGCAGTTCTTC.

The V gene is TRBV7-2, the J gene TRBJ1-4; TRBD1 is a possible D gene (5 bases). Looked up from germline, CDR1 is SGHTA and CDR2 is FQGNSA. There are 15 residues in the CDR3. Deletions cut 5 bases from V and 5 bases from J, with 15 bases between. The CDR3 spells CASSPRAGLNEKLFF. The DNA of the CDR3 is TGTGCCAGCAGCCCAAGGGCAGGGCTCAATGAAAAACTGTTTTTT.

This clonotype was seen at least ten times. CDR3 in DNA: TGCAGCGTCGCTACAGGGGCAGAGACCCAGTACTTC. Translation gives CSVATGAETQYF. The chain links TRBV29-1 to TRBJ2-5; 7 positions match TRBD1. Unmatched junction bases numbered 5, after V lost 6 bases and J lost 4 bases. Germline CDR1 and CDR2: SQVTM and ANQGSEA. This CDR3 has 12 residues.

J is TRBJ2-2 and V is TRBV10-3; D is unresolved. This CDR3 has 14 residues. Germline assignment: CDR1 ENHRY and CDR2 SYGVKD. Trimming stripped 7 bases from V and 6 bases from J, with 15 bases between. This CDR3 reads CAITQSDSAGELFF. In nucleotides, the CDR3 is TGTGCCATCACCCAATCCGACTCGGCCGGGGAGCTGTTTTTT.

This clonotype was seen at least ten times. The chain carries TRBV5-1 and TRBJ2-3; the D gene could be TRBD1 or TRBD2 (7 bases each). Germline CDR1 SGHRS, CDR2 YFSETQ. The CDR3 spans 18 residues. V was cut by 1 base and J by 3 bases, with 21 bases left in between. In DNA form, the CDR3 reads TGCGCCAGCAGCTTGTGGGGGGGACAGACTTCCTTGACAGATACGCAGTATTTT. Translation: CASSLWGGQTSLTDTQYF.

This clonotype came up many times. The rearrangement joins TRBV29-1 to TRBJ1-3, with 8 positions matching TRBD1. Germline values: CDR1 SQVTM, CDR2 ANQGSEA. The CDR3 is 15 amino acids. V lost 6 bases to trimming and J lost 0 bases; unmatched junction nucleotides: 7. For the CDR3, the DNA is TGCAGCGTGGGGACCGACAGGGGCTCTGGAAACACCATATATTTT. Protein: CSVGTDRGSGNTIYF.

This clonotype was observed a few times. The chain employs TRBV2 and TRBJ2-5; weak D call: TRBD1 (7 bases). The CDR3 is 14 residues long. V lost 7 bases and J lost 2, with 14 bases in between. Germline-derived CDR1 and CDR2 are SNHLY and FYNNEI. CDR3 sequence reads: CASTRDRQQETQYF. The CDR3, as DNA: TGTGCCAGCACGCGGGACAGACAACAAGAGACCCAGTACTTC.

The V gene is TRBV12-3 or TRBV12-4, the J gene TRBJ2-2; 9 positions agree with TRBD2. The CDR3 extends over 14 amino acids. V lost 6 bases, J lost 6 bases, and 5 bases stayed unmatched. The CDR3 here is CASRDPSGAGELFF. In nucleotides, the CDR3 is TGTGCCAGCAGGGATCCTAGCGGGGCCGGGGAGCTGTTTTTT.

This clonotype was seen repeatedly, ten times or more. V usage is TRBV3-1 and J usage is TRBJ2-3; D is unclear. Germline CDR1 is LGHDT and CDR2 is YNNKEL (reference sequence). This CDR3 contains 15 residues. The V and J ends lost 1 base and 0 bases respectively, with 8 bases between them. In nucleotides, the CDR3 is TGTGCCAGCAGCCAAGTTCGGCAGAGCACAGATACGCAGTATTTT. The encoded protein is CASSQVRQSTDTQYF.

The rearrangement links TRBV7-2 to TRBJ2-5; weak D call: TRBD1 (6 bases). Germline V gene data show CDR1 as SGHTA and CDR2 as FQGNSA. Between the trimmed V and J ends, which lost 1 base and 6 bases, there was a span of 15 bases. This CDR3 contains 15 residues. The DNA of the CDR3 is TGTGCCAGCAGCTTAGAAAGCAGGGGAGTTCAGACCCAGTACTTC. This gives the protein CASSLESRGVQTQYF.

At least ten counts were recorded for this clonotype. This chain joins TRBV12-3 or TRBV12-4 and TRBJ2-1; 11 nucleotides match TRBD2. V was clipped by 10 bases and J by 5 bases; unmatched bases: 10. This CDR3 has 15 residues. CDR3 amino acids: CATRGSGGGNNEQFF. The CDR3 nucleotides are TGTGCCACCCGGGGTAGCGGGGGGGGCAACAATGAGCAGTTCTTC.

About this clonotype itself: One end of the junction varies from germline; a read error may be responsible. J is TRBJ2-1 and V is TRBV11-3, with TRBD2 identical over 7 bases. CDR1 is SGHNT, CDR2 YENEEA, per germline. The CDR3 sequence is 15 residues long. The CDR3 protein is CASSLVGGSYDEQFF. DNA of the CDR3: TGTGCCAGCAGCTTAGTCGGGGGGTCCTACGATGAGCAGTTCTTC.

The rearrangement uses TRBV28 and TRBJ2-1; 9 nucleotides align to TRBD2. The CDR3 is made up of 13 amino acids. The V gene end was trimmed by 5 bases and the J gene end by 14 bases; junction bases not matched to a gene: 10. The germline V gene encodes CDR1 MDHEN and CDR2 SYDVKM. CDR3 coding DNA: TGTGCCAGCAGTCAAATCCAGCGGGGGGCGGAGTTCTTC. Translation: CASSQIQRGAEFF. The full variable domain, with the rest looked up from reference TRBV28 and TRBJ2-1, is DVKVTQSSRYLVKRTGEKVFLECVQDMDHENMFWYRQDPGLGLRLIYFSYDVKMKEKGDIPEGYSVSREKKERFSLILESASTNQTSMYLCASSQIQRGAEFFGPGTRLTVL.

This clonotype showed up many times. The chain joins TRBV28 to TRBJ2-7; D uncertain. The CDR3 totals 15 residues. Germline CDR1 reads MDHEN; CDR2 reads SYDVKM. Trimming took 0 bases from V and 1 from J, leaving 10 bases between them. CDR3 region: CASSLWLLQSYEQYF. In DNA form, the CDR3 reads TGTGCCAGCAGTTTATGGCTCCTACAGTCCTACGAGCAGTACTTC.

The chain joins TRBV11-2 to TRBJ2-7, with 8 bases matching TRBD2. Germline CDR1 SGHAT, CDR2 FQNNGV. The V segment lost 5 bases and the J segment 2 bases; nucleotides outside the gene matches: 8. The CDR3 spans 15 residues. CDR3: CASSPGGAGAYEQYF. The CDR3 DNA follows: TGTGCCAGCAGCCCGGGAGGGGCTGGGGCCTACGAGCAGTACTTC.

This clonotype has a handful of counts. The chain employs TRBV10-3 and TRBJ2-2; no reliable D call. CDR3 length equals 13 residues. CDR1 and CDR2 (germline): ENHRY, SYGVKD. V lost 10 bases and J lost 6, with 15 bases in between. In DNA form, the CDR3 reads TGTGCCACCCATTCCGAGGCCTCCGGGGAGCTGTTTTTT. Residues: CATHSEASGELFF.

The chain links TRBV15 to TRBJ2-2, with D unclear. CDR3 length: 16 amino acids. Trimming removed 0 bases from V and 0 bases from J, with 8 bases in between. Germline CDR1 LNHNV, CDR2 YYDKDF (reference sequence). The CDR3 coding sequence is TGTGCCACCAGCAGAGATCCCACAGCGAACACCGGGGAGCTGTTTTTT. Its translation is CATSRDPTANTGELFF.

This clonotype was observed at least ten times. The chain couples TRBV7-9 to TRBJ2-3, with 7 bases identical to TRBD1. This CDR3 is 14 amino acids long. Germline V gives CDR1 SEHNR, CDR2 FQNEAQ (reference sequence). V shed 9 bases and J 8 bases; nucleotides not matched to a gene: 14. In DNA form, the CDR3 reads TGTGCCAGTAATGACGACAGGGTGTTCGGTACGCAGTATTTT. Protein: CASNDDRVFGTQYF.

This chain connects TRBV5-1 to TRBJ2-3, with 11 bases matching TRBD2. The junction had 12 bases not matched to a gene; V was cut back by 3 bases and J by 3 bases. Germline CDR1 reads SGHRS; CDR2 reads YFSETQ. CDR3 length: 18 amino acids. CDR3 region: CASSSHLQPSGGTDTQYF. The DNA for the CDR3 is TGCGCCAGCAGCTCTCACCTCCAGCCTAGCGGGGGGACAGATACGCAGTATTTT.

The CDR3 region has the DNA TGCGCCAGCAGCATGACCCAAGAGACCCAGTACTTC. Translation: CASSMTQETQYF. The chain links TRBV5-1 to TRBJ2-5; D gene unclear. The ends were cut back, 4 bases at V and 1 base at J, with 5 bases in the middle. The CDR3 covers 12 residues. Per the germline V gene, CDR1 is SGHRS and CDR2 is YFSETQ.